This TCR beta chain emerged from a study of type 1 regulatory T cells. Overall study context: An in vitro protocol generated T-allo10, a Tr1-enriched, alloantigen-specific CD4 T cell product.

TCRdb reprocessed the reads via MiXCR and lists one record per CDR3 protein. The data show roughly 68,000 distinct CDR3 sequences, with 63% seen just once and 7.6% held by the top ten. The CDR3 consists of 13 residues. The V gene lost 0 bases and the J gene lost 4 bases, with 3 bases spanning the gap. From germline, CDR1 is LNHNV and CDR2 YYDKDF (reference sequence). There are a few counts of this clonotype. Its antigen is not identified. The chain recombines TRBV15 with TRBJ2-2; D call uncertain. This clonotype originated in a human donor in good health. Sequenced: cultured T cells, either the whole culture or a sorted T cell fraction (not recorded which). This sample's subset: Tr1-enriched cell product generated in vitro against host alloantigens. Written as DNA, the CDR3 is TGTGCCACCAGCAGAGATCCCACCGGGGAGCTGTTTTTT. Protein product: CATSRDPTGELFF.